This T cell receptor beta chain came from a study of technical replicates of blood from a few donors. Produced via immunoSEQ multiplex PCR; TCRdb's table is partial and in-frame only. The sample lists tens of thousands of clones, roughly 94% occurring once. Sequences were obtained from T cells isolated from PBMCs. This clonotype was sampled from a human donor in good health.

CDR3 protein: CASSLMGQPNTEAFF. CDR3 sequence (DNA): TGTGCCAGCAGCTTAATGGGACAGCCGAACACTGAAGCTTTCTTT. V is TRBV7-9 and J is TRBJ1-1, with TRBD1 identical over 7 bases. The CDR3 spans 15 residues. V trimming: 2 bases; J trimming: 1 base; junction bases outside the gene matches: 4. CDR1 is SEHNR, CDR2 FQNEAQ, per germline (reference sequence). The entire variable domain, with the rest obtained from reference TRBV7-9 and TRBJ1-1, is as follows: DTGVSQNPRHKITKRGQNVTFRCDPISEHNRLYWYRQTLGQGPEFLTYFQNEAQLEKSRLLSDRFSAERPKGSFSTLEIQRTEQGDSAMYLCASSLMGQPNTEAFFGQGTRLTVV.